This T cell receptor beta chain is drawn from a study of blood T cell repertoires in COVID-19. About the research overall: There were acute and convalescent COVID-19 samples, and they came from the United States, Italy and Spain.

Trimming pared 2 bases from V and 3 bases from J, leaving 20 bases between. This CDR3 spans 18 amino acids. CDR1 and CDR2 from the germline V gene are MNHNS and SASEGT. This table comes from immunoSEQ multiplex PCR, and its TCRdb copy is limited to in-frame clones, with some not included. Counted here are under 300,000 clones, roughly 86% occurring once; the ten biggest clones make up 2.5% to 3.5%. Input material: PBMCs or T cells enriched from blood (not recorded which). The V gene is TRBV6-1, the J gene TRBJ2-4, with D perhaps TRBD2 (6 bases). The clonotype originates from a middle-aged woman with acute COVID-19. The CDR3 coding sequence is TGTGCCAGCAGTGAAATGGATTGGGTAGCGGAAAACAAAAACATTCAGTACTTC. Its protein is CASSEMDWVAENKNIQYF.